The 29 T cell receptor beta chains below come from one sample, sequenced in a study of blood T cells in healthy people across ages. Through a sample-barcoded 5' primer and a J-beta primer mix, a second PCR was run for about 6 to 11 cycles. TCRdb used MiXCR to reprocess the 5' RACE reads, holding one entry per CDR3 protein. This table has hundreds of thousands of distinct CDR3 sequences, approximately 30% appearing once. The sample was blood. The receptors come from a woman of 80 years or more in good health.

The CDR3 is CSALGLAETQYF. CDR3 in DNA: TGCAGTGCTTTGGGACTAGCAGAGACCCAGTACTTC. The V gene is TRBV20-1, the J gene TRBJ2-7, with 9 bases that match TRBD2. The J call is doubtful: the DNA matches TRBJ2-5 better. The CDR3 is 12 amino acids. Germline CDR1 DFQATT, CDR2 SNEGSKA (reference sequence).

This clonotype was observed at least ten times. This may be a read error: a much more frequent sequence differs by one nucleotide. The chain uses TRBV6-2 or TRBV6-3 and TRBJ2-7, with 9 bases fitting TRBD1. Germline CDR1 and CDR2: MNHEY and SVGEGT. V shed 7 bases, J shed 7 bases, and the junction held 11 bases outside the gene matches. This CDR3 region has 14 residues. The chain's CDR3 is CASIQTGGYNEQYF. CDR3 in DNA: TGTGCCAGCATCCAGACAGGGGGTTACAATGAGCAGTACTTC.

This clonotype was seen ten or more times. A read error may account for a junction end that differs from germline. This rearrangement joins TRBV27 to TRBJ1-1; D is unresolved. The CDR3 runs 14 residues. The V gene's germline CDR1 is MNHEY and CDR2 SMNVEV (reference sequence). The CDR3 region is CASSPLGGNAEAFF. The DNA of the CDR3 is TGTGCCAGCAGTCCGCTAGGAGGGAACGCTGAAGCTTTCTTT.

The chain combines TRBV5-1 with TRBJ1-1, with TRBD1 identical over 9 bases. CDR3 length: 17 residues. Germline CDR1 and CDR2: SGHRS and YFSETQ. With 4 bases clipped from V and 1 base from J, the junction kept 11 bases outside the gene matches. CDR3 nucleotide sequence: TGCGCCAGCAGCCCCCTCCGGGACAGGGTGGGGAACACTGAAGCTTTCTTT. It is translated as CASSPLRDRVGNTEAFF.

The chain couples TRBV2 to TRBJ1-6, with a weak D call TRBD1 (6 bases). CDR3 length: 14 amino acids. V was pared by 6 bases and J by 6 bases, with 12 bases between. Germline CDR1 is SNHLY and CDR2 is FYNNEI. The CDR3 spells CASSQTGSNSPLHF. DNA of the CDR3: TGTGCCAGCAGCCAAACAGGGTCTAATTCACCCCTCCACTTT.

The chain employs TRBV7-2 and TRBJ2-7; 9 bases line up with TRBD2. The better agreement between TRBJ2-5 and the DNA end casts doubt on the J call. The CDR3 is 14 residues long. Germline assignment: CDR1 SGHTA and CDR2 FQGNSA. DNA of the CDR3: TGTGCCAGCAGCTTAGACCTAGCGGGGAAGACCCAGTACTTC. As protein: CASSLDLAGKTQYF.

This chain uses TRBV4-1 with TRBJ1-2; the D is unclear. Trimming cost V 1 base and J 3 bases, with 15 bases left between them. CDR3 length: 16 amino acids. Per germline, CDR1 MGHRA and CDR2 YSYEKL. The CDR3 sequence: CASSQVLGGRYYGYTF. As DNA, the CDR3 is TGCGCCAGCAGCCAAGTTTTAGGCGGCCGCTACTATGGCTACACCTTC.

The CDR3 protein is CASTLGQHQPQHF. The DNA of the CDR3 is TGTGCCAGCACCCTCGGGCAGCATCAGCCCCAGCATTTT. The chain couples TRBV12-3 or TRBV12-4 to TRBJ1-5; D is unresolved. V lost 7 bases and J lost 5, with 12 bases in between. The CDR3 covers 13 residues.

The sample holds many counts of this clonotype. V is TRBV28 and J is TRBJ2-7; 9 bases are a match to TRBD1. Germline CDR1 reads MDHEN; CDR2 reads SYDVKM. V was pared by 8 bases and J by 5 bases, with 13 bases of the junction left unmatched. CDR3 length: 15 residues. The CDR3 DNA is TGTGCCAGCCTCGGACAGGGGCCGGGGTCCCACGAGCAGTACTTC. Its protein is CASLGQGPGSHEQYF.

This chain connects TRBV7-8 to TRBJ1-2; D may be TRBD1 (5 bases). Trimming stripped 5 bases from V and 4 bases from J, with 17 bases between. The germline CDR1 and CDR2 sequences are SGHVS and FQNEAQ. CDR3 length: 15 amino acids. The CDR3 loop reads CASSPQGGSPYGYTF. Here the CDR3 DNA reads TGTGCCAGCAGCCCCCAGGGTGGCAGCCCCTATGGCTACACCTTC.

This clonotype was detected many times. The chain uses TRBV7-9 and TRBJ1-6; TRBD1 might be the D (5 bases). The ends were cut back, 5 bases at V and 11 bases at J, with 16 bases in the middle. The CDR3 is 14 residues long. The germline V gene has CDR1 SEHNR and CDR2 FQNEAQ (reference sequence). This chain's CDR3 is CASSRDDSWTPLHF. CDR3 coding DNA: TGTGCCAGCAGCCGGGACGATAGTTGGACACCCCTCCACTTT.

Remarks on this clonotype: This may arise from a read error, as a much more abundant clone is one base away. The rearrangement links TRBV5-1 to TRBJ1-4; perhaps TRBD1 as D (5 bases). Per the germline V gene, CDR1 is SGHRS and CDR2 is YFSETQ. This CDR3 region has 16 residues. For the CDR3, the DNA is TGCACCAGCAGCTTGGGTTTCACAGGCATTAATGAAAAACTGTTTTTT. Amino acids: CTSSLGFTGINEKLFF.

This clonotype has only a few counts. This sequence joins TRBV7-2 and TRBJ1-1; no definite D call. The germline V gene has CDR1 SGHTA and CDR2 FQGNSA. The CDR3 has 12 amino acids. Trimming took off 2 bases at V and 5 bases at J, with 6 bases between the two ends. The CDR3 sequence: CASSLKITEAFF. The CDR3 nucleotides read TGTGCCAGCAGCTTAAAAATAACTGAAGCTTTCTTT.

This clonotype was counted once. CDR3 coding DNA: TGTGCCAGCAGTGGGACAGGGGGACTTTCAGCAGATACGCAGTATTTT. Its protein product is CASSGTGGLSADTQYF. This chain joins TRBV12-3 or TRBV12-4 and TRBJ2-3; 11 bases are a match to TRBD1. The CDR3 spans 16 residues. Trimming cost V 5 bases and J 4 bases; bases outside gene matches: 8.

As concerns this clonotype: A junction boundary mismatches the germline segment, possibly from a read error. This chain uses TRBV14 with TRBJ2-7; D gene uncertain. The CDR3 runs to 15 residues. CDR1 is SGHDN and CDR2 is FVKESK in the germline V gene. The CDR3 DNA follows: TGTGCCAGCAGCCAAGATCTGGTCCCTACGTACGGGCAGTACTTC. Encoded protein: CASSQDLVPTYGQYF.

This clonotype was counted between two and nine times. This chain uses TRBV7-8 with TRBJ1-1; tentative D call: TRBD1 (5 bases). Trimming took 3 bases from V and 5 from J, leaving 10 bases between them. CDR3 length: 13 amino acids. Germline CDR1 SGHVS, CDR2 FQNEAQ. This CDR3 is CASSLQTVTEAFF. The DNA for the CDR3 is TGTGCCAGCAGCTTGCAGACAGTAACTGAAGCTTTCTTT.

In this sample, this clonotype turned up many times. The CDR3 nucleotides are TGTGCCACCAGCAGTGGAGCCCAGGCAGAGACCCAGTACTTC. It yields the protein CATSSGAQAETQYF. The J gene is TRBJ2-5, the V gene TRBV15; D is undetermined. CDR1 and CDR2 (germline): LNHNV, YYDKDF (reference sequence). The CDR3 spans 14 residues. The V gene lost 3 bases and the J gene lost 4 bases, with 12 bases spanning the gap.

The rearrangement uses TRBV3-1 and TRBJ2-3, with 7 bases matching TRBD2. The V and J ends lost 2 bases and 4 bases, in that order; junction bases with no gene match: 6. CDR1 is LGHDT and CDR2 is YNNKEL in the germline V gene (reference sequence). The CDR3 is made up of 15 amino acids. CDR3 protein: CASSQRAGVADTQYF. For the CDR3, the DNA is TGTGCCAGCAGCCAACGGGCGGGAGTCGCAGATACGCAGTATTTT.

This chain joins TRBV10-3 and TRBJ1-1, with D possibly TRBD1 on 5 matching bases. This CDR3 has 13 amino acids. V shed 0 bases and J shed 7 bases, with 9 bases lying between them. Germline assignment: CDR1 ENHRY and CDR2 SYGVKD. DNA of the CDR3: TGTGCCATCAGTGAGTCGGGGCCACTTGAAGCTTTCTTT. Its protein is CAISESGPLEAFF.

As concerns this clonotype: It may be a read error: a sequence one base away is much more abundant. CDR3 sequence (DNA): TGCAGTGCATGTGGGGGGGGCGAGGGTACGCAGTATTTT. Protein: CSACGGGEGTQYF. The genes are TRBV20-1 and TRBJ2-3; weak D call: TRBD2 (7 bases). V lost 6 bases to trimming and J lost 8 bases, with 18 bases between them. Germline CDR1 and CDR2: DFQATT and SNEGSKA (reference sequence). CDR3 length equals 13 residues.

J is TRBJ1-2 and V is TRBV30; TRBD1 agrees at 10 bases. Germline V gene data show CDR1 as GTSNPN and CDR2 as SVGIG (reference sequence). The CDR3 contains 15 residues. V was pared by 2 bases and J by 0 bases, with 3 bases of the junction left unmatched. The CDR3 sequence: CAWSPGQGTNYGYTF. As DNA, the CDR3 is TGTGCCTGGAGTCCGGGACAGGGGACTAACTATGGCTACACCTTC.

This clonotype was seen a few times. The chain employs TRBV4-2 and TRBJ1-5, with D hard to call. The V gene lost 0 bases and the J gene lost 2 bases, with 8 bases spanning the gap. Germline V gene data show CDR1 as LGHNA and CDR2 as YNFKEQ. The CDR3 sequence is 15 residues long. This chain's CDR3 is CASSQDQTGNQPQHF. The CDR3 DNA is TGTGCCAGCAGCCAAGATCAAACAGGCAATCAGCCCCAGCATTTT.

This chain links TRBV7-2 with TRBJ2-4, with a tentative D call TRBD1 (8 bases). From germline, CDR1 is SGHTA and CDR2 FQGNSA. V dropped 6 bases and J dropped 0 bases, with 18 bases sitting between them. This CDR3 contains 17 residues. The CDR3 loop is CASRADRGGGAKNIQYF. Written as DNA, the CDR3 is TGTGCCAGCAGAGCTGACAGGGGCGGGGGAGCCAAAAACATTCAGTACTTC.

A note on this clonotype: A much more abundant neighbour one base away suggests this may be a read error. This chain uses TRBV13 with TRBJ1-2; D is unresolved. The length of the CDR3 is 15 residues. V was clipped by 5 bases and J by 6 bases, with 19 bases between them. Germline loops: CDR1 PRHDT, CDR2 FYEKMQ (reference sequence). The CDR3: CASSPCQTRENGYTF. DNA of the CDR3: TGTGCCAGCAGCCCATGCCAGACTAGGGAGAATGGCTACACCTTC.

This clonotype was seen at least ten times. The chain links TRBV5-1 to TRBJ2-1; D remains ambiguous. The germline V and J ends were trimmed by 1 base and 5 bases, with 7 bases remaining between them. Germline loops: CDR1 SGHRS, CDR2 YFSETQ. The CDR3 has 13 amino acids. Written as DNA, the CDR3 is TGCGCCAGCAGCTTGATGGCCGACAATGAGCAGTTCTTC. This codes for CASSLMADNEQFF.

The table lists this clonotype with many counts. The CDR3 protein is CASTTGGAETQYF. The CDR3 region has the DNA TGTGCCAGCACCACCGGGGGGGCAGAGACCCAGTACTTC. The chain combines TRBV2 with TRBJ2-5; TRBD2 matches 8 bases. This CDR3 contains 13 residues. V lost 7 bases, J lost 4 bases, and 5 bases stayed unmatched. Germline assignment: CDR1 SNHLY and CDR2 FYNNEI.

This clonotype showed up many times. The rearrangement joins TRBV7-2 to TRBJ2-5, with D possibly being TRBD1 or TRBD2 (6 bases each). CDR1 SGHTA and CDR2 FQGNSA come from the germline V gene. The V end was cut by 1 base, the J end by 4 bases, with 13 bases between. The CDR3 consists of 15 residues. The CDR3 DNA reads as TGTGCCAGCAGCTTAGGCGAAGGGGGAGGAGAGACCCAGTACTTC. Protein sequence: CASSLGEGGGETQYF. Combining the CDR3 with reference TRBV7-2 and TRBJ2-5 gives the whole variable domain GAGVSQSPSNKVTEKGKDVELRCDPISGHTALYWYRQSLGQGLEFLIYFQGNSAPDKSGLPSDRFSAERTGGSVSTLTIQRTQQEDSAVYLCASSLGEGGGETQYFGPGTRLLVL.

The gene calls are TRBV12-3 or TRBV12-4 and TRBJ2-3; D gene ambiguous. The V gene lost 2 bases and the J gene lost 13 bases, with 22 bases spanning the gap. The CDR3 has 15 residues. CDR3 loop: CASSLFLRSTDVEYF. CDR3 sequence (DNA): TGTGCCAGCAGTTTATTTCTCCGGAGCACAGATGTGGAGTATTTT.

The CDR3 DNA reads as TGTGCCAGCAGCTTAATGGCAGACCAAGAGACCCAGTACTTC. Translating it yields CASSLMADQETQYF. The chain links TRBV7-9 to TRBJ2-5; D gene ambiguous. CDR1 SEHNR and CDR2 FQNEAQ come from the germline V gene (reference sequence). There are 14 residues in the CDR3. V dropped 2 bases and J dropped 0 bases, with 7 bases sitting between them. Supplemented by reference TRBV7-9 and TRBJ2-5, the full variable domain reads DTGVSQNPRHKITKRGQNVTFRCDPISEHNRLYWYRQTLGQGPEFLTYFQNEAQLEKSRLLSDRFSAERPKGSFSTLEIQRTEQGDSAMYLCASSLMADQETQYFGPGTRLLVL.